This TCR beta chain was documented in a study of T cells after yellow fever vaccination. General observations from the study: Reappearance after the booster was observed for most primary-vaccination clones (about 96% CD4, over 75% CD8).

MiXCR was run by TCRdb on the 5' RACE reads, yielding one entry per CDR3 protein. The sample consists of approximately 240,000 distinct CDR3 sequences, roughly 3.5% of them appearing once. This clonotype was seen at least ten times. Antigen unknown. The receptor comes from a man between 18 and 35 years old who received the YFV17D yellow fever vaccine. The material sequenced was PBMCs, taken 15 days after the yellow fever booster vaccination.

The CDR3 is CAWSVQGGQPQHF. The CDR3 DNA is TGTGCCTGGAGTGTACAGGGGGGTCAGCCCCAGCATTTT. V gene TRBV30 combines with J gene TRBJ1-5, with 8 positions matching TRBD1. Germline loops: CDR1 GTSNPN, CDR2 SVGIG (reference sequence). V was pared by 0 bases and J by 6 bases, with 1 base of the junction left unmatched. This CDR3 has 13 amino acids.